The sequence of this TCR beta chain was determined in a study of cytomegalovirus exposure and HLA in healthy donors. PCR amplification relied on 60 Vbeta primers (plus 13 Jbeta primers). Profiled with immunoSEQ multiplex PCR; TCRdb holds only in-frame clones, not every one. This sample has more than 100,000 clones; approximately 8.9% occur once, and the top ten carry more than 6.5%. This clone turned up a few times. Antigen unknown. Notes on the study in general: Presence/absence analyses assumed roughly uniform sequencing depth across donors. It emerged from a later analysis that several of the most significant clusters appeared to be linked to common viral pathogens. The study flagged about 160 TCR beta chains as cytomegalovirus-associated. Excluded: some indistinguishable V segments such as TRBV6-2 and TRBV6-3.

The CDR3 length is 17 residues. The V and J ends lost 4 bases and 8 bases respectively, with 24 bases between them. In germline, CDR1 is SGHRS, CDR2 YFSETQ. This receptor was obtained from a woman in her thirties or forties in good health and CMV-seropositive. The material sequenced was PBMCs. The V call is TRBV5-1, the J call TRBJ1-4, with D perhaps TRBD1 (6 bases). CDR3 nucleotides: TGCGCCAGCAGCCCACGTCCGGGGGGCCCAAGAGACGAAAAACTGTTTTTT. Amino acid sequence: CASSPRPGGPRDEKLFF.